This TCR beta chain is from a study of blood T cell repertoires in COVID-19. The CDR3 runs 13 residues. V was pared by 7 bases and J by 3 bases, with 12 bases between. Germline values: CDR1 MGHRA, CDR2 YSYEKL. Assay used: immunoSEQ multiplex PCR; TCRdb lists only in-frame clones, some missing. Among about 250,000 clones listed, 83% were seen once. The sample was peripheral blood. J is TRBJ1-1 and V is TRBV4-1; possibly TRBD1 for D (6 bases). This sequence originates from a man at least 80 years old with acute or convalescent COVID-19. The chain's CDR3 is CASNGQTYTEAFF. The CDR3 DNA is TGCGCCAGCAATGGACAGACTTACACTGAAGCTTTCTTT.